This record covers a single T cell receptor beta chain. Antigen specificity is unknown. The data are from a study of naive and memory T cell subsets. The study's findings and limits: No ground truth validated the naive and memory repertoire findings. Naive repertoires, especially CD8, held a few larger clonotypes, possibly memory cells re-expressing CD45RA. Between naive and memory subsets, TCR abundance power law exponents differed.

Two oligonucleotides, mixed equimolar, formed the beta constant-region primer covering TRBC1 and TRBC2. TCRdb used MiXCR to reprocess the UMI-ligation and nested PCR reads, holding one entry per CDR3 protein. The table lists roughly 140,000 distinct CDR3 sequences, approximately 15% of them singletons. Germline values: CDR1 ENHRY, CDR2 SYGVKD. The CDR3 sequence is 14 residues long. Unmatched junction bases numbered 2, after V lost 9 bases and J lost 0 bases. Sequencing input: naive CD4+ T cells from blood. The TCR was taken from a human donor in good health. J is TRBJ1-5 and V is TRBV10-3; TRBD1 agrees at 10 bases. The CDR3 coding sequence is TGTGCCATTAGACAGGGGGCTAGCAATCAGCCCCAGCATTTT. Residues: CAIRQGASNQPQHF.